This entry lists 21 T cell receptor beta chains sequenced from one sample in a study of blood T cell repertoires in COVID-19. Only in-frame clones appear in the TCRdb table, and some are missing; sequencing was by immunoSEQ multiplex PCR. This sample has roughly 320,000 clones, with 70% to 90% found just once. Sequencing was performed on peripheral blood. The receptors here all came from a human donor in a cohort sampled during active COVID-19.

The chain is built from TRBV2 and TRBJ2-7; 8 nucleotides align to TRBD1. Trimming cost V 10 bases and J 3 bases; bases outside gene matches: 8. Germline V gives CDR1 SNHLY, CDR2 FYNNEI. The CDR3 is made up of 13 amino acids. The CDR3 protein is CATHRGYSYEQYF. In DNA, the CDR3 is TGTGCCACACACAGGGGGTATAGCTACGAGCAGTACTTC.

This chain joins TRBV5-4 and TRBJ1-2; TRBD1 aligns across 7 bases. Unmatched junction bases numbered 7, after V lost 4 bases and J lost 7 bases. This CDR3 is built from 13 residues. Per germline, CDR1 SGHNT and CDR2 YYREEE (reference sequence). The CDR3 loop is CASSEIDRVGYTF. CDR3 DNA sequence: TGTGCCAGCAGCGAAATTGACAGGGTTGGCTACACCTTC.

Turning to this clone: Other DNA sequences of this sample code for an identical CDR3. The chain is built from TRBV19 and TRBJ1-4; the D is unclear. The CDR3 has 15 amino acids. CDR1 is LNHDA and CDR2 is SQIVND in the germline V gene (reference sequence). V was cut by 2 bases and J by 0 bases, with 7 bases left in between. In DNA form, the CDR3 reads TGTGCCAGTAGTATAAGCGGGGCAACTAATGAAAAACTGTTTTTT. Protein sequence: CASSISGATNEKLFF. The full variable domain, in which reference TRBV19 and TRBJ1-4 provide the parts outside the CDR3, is DGGITQSPKYLFRKEGQNVTLSCEQNLNHDAMYWYRQDPGQGLRLIYYSQIVNDFQKGDIAEGYSVSREKKESFPLTVTSAQKNPTAFYLCASSISGATNEKLFFGSGTQLSVL.

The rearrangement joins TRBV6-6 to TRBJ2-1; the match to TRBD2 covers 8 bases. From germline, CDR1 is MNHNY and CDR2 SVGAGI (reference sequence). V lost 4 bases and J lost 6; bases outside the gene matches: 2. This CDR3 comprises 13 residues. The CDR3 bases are TGTGCCAGCAGTTTTAGCGGGGCCAATGAGCAGTTCTTC. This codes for CASSFSGANEQFF.

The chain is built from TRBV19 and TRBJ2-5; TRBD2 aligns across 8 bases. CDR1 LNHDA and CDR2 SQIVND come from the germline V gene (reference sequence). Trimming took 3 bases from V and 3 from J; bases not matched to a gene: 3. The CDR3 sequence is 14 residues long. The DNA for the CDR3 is TGTGCCAGTAGTATCGCGGGGGGTGAAGAGACCCAGTACTTC. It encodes CASSIAGGEETQYF.

CDR3 bases: TGTGCCAGCAGCTCCCCGGGACTAGCGGGGTTCTACGAGCAGTACTTC. This codes for CASSSPGLAGFYEQYF. The V and J genes are TRBV5-4 and TRBJ2-7; TRBD2 matches 13 bases. V trimming: 3 bases; J trimming: 3 bases; junction bases outside the gene matches: 6. CDR3 length: 16 residues. Germline-derived CDR1 and CDR2 are SGHNT and YYREEE (reference sequence).

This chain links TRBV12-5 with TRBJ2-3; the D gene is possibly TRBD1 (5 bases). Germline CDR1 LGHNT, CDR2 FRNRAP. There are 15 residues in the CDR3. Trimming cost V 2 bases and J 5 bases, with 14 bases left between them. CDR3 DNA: TGTGCTAGTGGTTTGTACATTGGGGCCGAAGATACGCAGTATTTT. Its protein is CASGLYIGAEDTQYF.

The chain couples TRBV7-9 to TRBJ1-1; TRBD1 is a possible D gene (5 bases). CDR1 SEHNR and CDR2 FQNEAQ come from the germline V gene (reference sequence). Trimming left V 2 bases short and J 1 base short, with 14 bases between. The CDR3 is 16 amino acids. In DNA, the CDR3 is TGTGCCAGCAGCTTAAACCCAAACCAGGGGAACACTGAAGCTTTCTTT. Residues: CASSLNPNQGNTEAFF. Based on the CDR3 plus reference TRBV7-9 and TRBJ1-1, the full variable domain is DTGVSQNPRHKITKRGQNVTFRCDPISEHNRLYWYRQTLGQGPEFLTYFQNEAQLEKSRLLSDRFSAERPKGSFSTLEIQRTEQGDSAMYLCASSLNPNQGNTEAFFGQGTRLTVV.

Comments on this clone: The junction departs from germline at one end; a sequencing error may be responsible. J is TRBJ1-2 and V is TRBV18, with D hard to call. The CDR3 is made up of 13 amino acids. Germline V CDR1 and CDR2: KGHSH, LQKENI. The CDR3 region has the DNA TGTGCCAGCTCACCGAATGTTGGGCAGCCCGACTACTTC. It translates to CASSPNVGQPDYF.

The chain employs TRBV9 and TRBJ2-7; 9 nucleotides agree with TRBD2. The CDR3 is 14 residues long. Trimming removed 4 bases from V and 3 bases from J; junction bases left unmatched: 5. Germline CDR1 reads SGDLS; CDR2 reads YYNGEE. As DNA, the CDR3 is TGTGCCAGCAGCTCGCGGGGGGGCGGCTACGAGCAGTACTTC. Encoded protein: CASSSRGGGYEQYF.

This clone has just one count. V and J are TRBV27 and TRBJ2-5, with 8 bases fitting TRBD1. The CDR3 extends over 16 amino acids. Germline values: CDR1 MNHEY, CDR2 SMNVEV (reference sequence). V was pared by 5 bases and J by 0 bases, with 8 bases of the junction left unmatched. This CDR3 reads CASSKGQGLDQETQYF. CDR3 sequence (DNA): TGTGCCAGCAGTAAAGGACAGGGTCTAGACCAAGAGACCCAGTACTTC.

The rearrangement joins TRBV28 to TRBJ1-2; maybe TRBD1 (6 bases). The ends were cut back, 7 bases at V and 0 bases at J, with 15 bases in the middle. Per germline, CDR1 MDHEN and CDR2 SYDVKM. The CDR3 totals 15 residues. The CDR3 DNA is TGTGCCAGCAATGATTACAGGGCTACTAACTATGGCTACACCTTC. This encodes CASNDYRATNYGYTF.

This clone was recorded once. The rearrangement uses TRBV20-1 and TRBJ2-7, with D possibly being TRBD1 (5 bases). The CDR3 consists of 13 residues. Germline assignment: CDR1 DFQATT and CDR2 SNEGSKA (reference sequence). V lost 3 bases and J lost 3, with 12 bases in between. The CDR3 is CSASRRGNYEQYF. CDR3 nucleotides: TGCAGTGCTAGTCGTAGGGGAAACTACGAGCAGTACTTC.

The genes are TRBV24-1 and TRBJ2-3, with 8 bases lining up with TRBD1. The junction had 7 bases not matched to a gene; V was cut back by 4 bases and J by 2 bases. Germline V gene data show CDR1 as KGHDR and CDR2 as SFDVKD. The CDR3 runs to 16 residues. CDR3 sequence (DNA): TGTGCCACCAGTGAAACGGACAGGGATTACACAGATACGCAGTATTTT. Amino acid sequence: CATSETDRDYTDTQYF.

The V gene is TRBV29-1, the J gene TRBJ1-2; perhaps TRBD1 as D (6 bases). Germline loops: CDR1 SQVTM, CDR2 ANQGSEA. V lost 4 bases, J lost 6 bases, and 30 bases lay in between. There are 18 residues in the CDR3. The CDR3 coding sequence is TGCAGCGTTGGACAGGCAACAGCGGGACCTGGTAGGGAGGATGGCTACACCTTC. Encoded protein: CSVGQATAGPGREDGYTF.

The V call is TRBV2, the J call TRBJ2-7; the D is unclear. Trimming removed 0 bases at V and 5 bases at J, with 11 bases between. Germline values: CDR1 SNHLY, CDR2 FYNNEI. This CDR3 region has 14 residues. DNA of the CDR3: TGTGCCAGCAGTGAAGCGCGTAATTCCCACGAGCAGTACTTC. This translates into CASSEARNSHEQYF.

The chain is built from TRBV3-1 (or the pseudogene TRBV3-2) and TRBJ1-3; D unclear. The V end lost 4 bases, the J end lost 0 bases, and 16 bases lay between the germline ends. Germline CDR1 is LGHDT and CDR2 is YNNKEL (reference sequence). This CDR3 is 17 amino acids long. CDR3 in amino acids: CASSPMRGPNSGNTIYF. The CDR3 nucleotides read TGTGCCAGCAGCCCGATGAGAGGTCCCAACTCTGGAAACACCATATATTTT.

DNA for the CDR3: TGTGCCTGGAGGATCGGACTGGGGAAGGGCACTGAAGCTTTCTTT. It encodes CAWRIGLGKGTEAFF. The rearrangement joins TRBV30 to TRBJ1-1; D unresolved. Per the germline V gene, CDR1 is GTSNPN and CDR2 is SVGIG (reference sequence). The CDR3 runs to 15 residues. V lost 3 bases and J 4 bases, leaving 18 bases between the germline ends.

The CDR3 coding sequence is TGCGCCAGCAGCCAAAGACAGCACAGCACAGATACGCAGTATTTT. As protein: CASSQRQHSTDTQYF. The chain joins TRBV4-1 to TRBJ2-3; possibly TRBD1 for D (5 bases). The CDR3 covers 15 residues. V lost 2 bases to trimming and J lost 0 bases, with 9 bases between them. From germline, CDR1 is MGHRA and CDR2 YSYEKL.

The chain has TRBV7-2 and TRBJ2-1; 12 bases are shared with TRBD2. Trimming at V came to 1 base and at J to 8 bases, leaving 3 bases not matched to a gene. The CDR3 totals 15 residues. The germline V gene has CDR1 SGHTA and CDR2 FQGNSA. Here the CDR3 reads CASSLVTSGGYEQFF. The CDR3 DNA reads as TGTGCCAGCAGCTTAGTGACTAGCGGGGGCTATGAGCAGTTCTTC. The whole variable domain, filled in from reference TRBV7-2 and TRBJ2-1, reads GAGVSQSPSNKVTEKGKDVELRCDPISGHTALYWYRQSLGQGLEFLIYFQGNSAPDKSGLPSDRFSAERTGGSVSTLTIQRTQQEDSAVYLCASSLVTSGGYEQFFGPGTRLTVL.

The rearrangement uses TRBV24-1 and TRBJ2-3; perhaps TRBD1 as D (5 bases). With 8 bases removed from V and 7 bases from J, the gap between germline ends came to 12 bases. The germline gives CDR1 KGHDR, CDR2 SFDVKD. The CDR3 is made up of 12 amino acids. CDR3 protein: CATTRKGYTQYF. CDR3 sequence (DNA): TGTGCCACCACCCGAAAGGGGTATACGCAGTATTTT.